This record concerns one T cell receptor beta chain sequence. Its cognate antigen is unknown. This sample is drawn from a study of breast tumors, draining lymph nodes, adjacent tissues. TCRdb reprocessed the multiplex PCR reads via MiXCR and lists one record per CDR3 protein. The repertoire holds about 140,000 distinct CDR3 sequences, with approximately 32% as singletons. Axillary draining lymph nodes of breast cancer patients supplied the node samples. The ends lost 5 bases at V and 5 bases at J; junction bases unmatched: 5. The CDR3 has 15 residues. The germline gives CDR1 SGHAT, CDR2 FQNNGV. Whole-study findings and limits: The data were judged consistent with most tumor T cells coming from lymph node and expanding in tumor. Tumors had less TCR diversity than lymph nodes, more than nontumor tissue. Tumor T cell lymph node origin was a supported hypothesis, not proven. Compared with basal-like, luminal-like tumors shared significantly more repertoire with nontumor tissue.

J is TRBJ2-3 and V is TRBV11-2, with 12 positions matching TRBD1. This TCR came from a female donor with breast cancer. Some clones in this sample may be carry-over from other donors' samples. The sequencing input was axillary lymph node tissue. The CDR3 DNA reads TGTGCCAGCAGCCGCGGGACAGGGGGCATAGATACGCAGTATTTT. The encoded protein is CASSRGTGGIDTQYF. Combining the CDR3 with reference TRBV11-2 and TRBJ2-3 gives the whole variable domain EAGVAQSPRYKIIEKRQSVAFWCNPISGHATLYWYQQILGQGPKLLIQFQNNGVVDDSQLPKDRFSAERLKGVDSTLKIQPAKLEDSAVYLCASSRGTGGIDTQYFGPGTRLTVL.